A single sample is the source of the 16 T cell receptor beta chains below, sequenced in a study of cytomegalovirus exposure and HLA in healthy donors. The PCR had 60 Vbeta and 13 Jbeta primers. The protocol was immunoSEQ multiplex PCR, while the TCRdb copy is restricted to in-frame clones and leaves out a portion. The data show around 200,000 clones, and the top ten clones hold 0.7% to 1%. Material for sequencing was PBMCs. All receptors come from a woman between 18 and 30 years old in good health and CMV-seropositive.

The rearrangement joins TRBV10-3 to TRBJ2-1; 9 bases map to TRBD1. Germline V CDR1 and CDR2: ENHRY, SYGVKD. With V trimmed by 6 bases and J by 8 bases, 8 bases remained unmatched. This CDR3 is 14 amino acids long. The CDR3 DNA reads TGTGCCATCAGGTCCGGGACAGGGTCTGATGAGCAGTTCTTC. Its protein is CAIRSGTGSDEQFF.

This sequence joins TRBV6-5 and TRBJ2-5; 10 nucleotides match TRBD1. With 6 bases clipped from V and 5 bases from J, the junction kept 9 bases outside the gene matches. Per the germline V gene, CDR1 is MNHEY and CDR2 is SVGAGI. CDR3 length equals 15 residues. The CDR3 spells CASRRGTGEYETQYF. CDR3 nucleotide sequence: TGTGCCAGCAGGCGCGGGACAGGGGAGTACGAGACCCAGTACTTC.

The chain has TRBV4-2 and TRBJ2-1, with TRBD2 identical over 11 bases. Trimming removed 3 bases from V and 0 bases from J; junction bases left unmatched: 7. This CDR3 comprises 18 residues. The V gene's germline CDR1 is LGHNA and CDR2 YNFKEQ. In DNA, the CDR3 is TGTGCCAGCAGCCAGGGTGGTAGCGGGAGGGGCTCCTACAATGAGCAGTTCTTC. Translated, it gives CASSQGGSGRGSYNEQFF.

The chain has TRBV6-1 and TRBJ1-2, with D perhaps TRBD1 (5 bases). Per the germline V gene, CDR1 is MNHNS and CDR2 is SASEGT. V was pared by 3 bases and J by 3 bases, with 8 bases between. The CDR3 sequence is 13 residues long. The DNA for the CDR3 is TGTGCCAGCAGTGAGCAGGGTGACTATGGCTACACCTTC. It codes for CASSEQGDYGYTF.

The chain has TRBV11-2 and TRBJ2-4, with 7 bases matching TRBD2. Looked up from germline, CDR1 is SGHAT and CDR2 is FQNNGV. Germline trimming cut 5 bases from V and 1 base from J; bases unmatched to any gene: 5. This CDR3 has 15 residues. The CDR3, as DNA: TGTGCCAGCAGCCCCATTAGCGGGGCCAAAAACATTCAGTACTTC. Translating it yields CASSPISGAKNIQYF.

The chain links TRBV2 to TRBJ1-3, with 7 bases lining up with TRBD1. The CDR3 totals 14 residues. V dropped 4 bases and J dropped 2; count of bases not matched to a gene: 2. Germline assignment: CDR1 SNHLY and CDR2 FYNNEI. The CDR3 sequence: CASSAGQAGNTIYF. CDR3 DNA sequence: TGTGCCAGCAGTGCTGGACAGGCTGGAAACACCATATATTTT.

The V call is TRBV19, the J call TRBJ2-1, with 7 positions matching TRBD1. In germline, CDR1 is LNHDA, CDR2 SQIVND (reference sequence). The ends lost 6 bases at V and 2 bases at J; junction bases unmatched: 10. This CDR3 is 16 amino acids long. CDR3 protein: CASSRRQTGTYNEQFF. The CDR3 DNA reads as TGTGCCAGTAGCCGACGTCAGACAGGGACCTACAATGAGCAGTTCTTC.

The V and J genes are TRBV30 and TRBJ1-2; possible D gene TRBD1, 5 bases. CDR3 size: 13 residues. From germline, CDR1 is GTSNPN and CDR2 SVGIG (reference sequence). Trimming removed 4 bases from V and 4 bases from J, with 13 bases in between. The CDR3 loop reads CAWTRGSTYGYTF. The CDR3 nucleotides read TGTGCCTGGACTAGGGGCAGCACCTATGGCTACACCTTC.

J is TRBJ2-7 and V is TRBV4-2; TRBD2 matches at 12 bases. Germline V gene sequence: CDR1 LGHNA, CDR2 YNFKEQ. This CDR3 region has 18 residues. V gave up 1 base and J gave up 7 bases; unmatched junction bases: 14. This CDR3 reads CASSQGITSGRSLREQYF. In nucleotides, the CDR3 is TGTGCCAGCAGCCAAGGGATTACTAGCGGGAGGTCCCTCCGGGAGCAGTACTTC.

The V call is TRBV15, the J call TRBJ1-5; D is ambiguous. The CDR3 contains 12 residues. Germline lookup yields CDR1 LNHNV and CDR2 YYDKDF (reference sequence). V lost 1 base and J 4 bases, leaving 2 bases between the germline ends. The DNA for the CDR3 is TGTGCCACCAGCAGAGCGAATCAGCCCCAGCATTTT. Protein: CATSRANQPQHF.

V usage is TRBV11-3 and J usage is TRBJ1-2; possible D gene TRBD1, 6 bases. The V end lost 3 bases, the J end lost 2 bases, and 13 bases lay between the germline ends. The V gene's germline CDR1 is SGHNT and CDR2 YENEEA. The CDR3 is 15 residues long. CDR3: CASSFIRGANYGYTF. CDR3 DNA sequence: TGTGCCAGCAGCTTCATCAGGGGCGCGAACTATGGCTACACCTTC.

The chain is built from TRBV6-6 and TRBJ1-1; 8 bases line up with TRBD1. Trimming at V came to 6 bases and at J to 3 bases, leaving 6 bases not matched to a gene. Germline V gene sequence: CDR1 MNHNY, CDR2 SVGAGI (reference sequence). The length of the CDR3 is 14 residues. As DNA, the CDR3 is TGTGCCAGCAGGGCAGGGGGCGCGTACACTGAAGCTTTCTTT. It translates to CASRAGGAYTEAFF.

This sequence joins TRBV9 and TRBJ1-3, with D perhaps matching TRBD1 (5 bases). The length of the CDR3 is 13 residues. Germline CDR1 SGDLS, CDR2 YYNGEE. Trimming removed 4 bases at V and 7 bases at J, with 12 bases between. CDR3 loop: CASSSAGMNTIYF. The CDR3 DNA is TGTGCCAGCAGCTCGGCAGGGATGAACACCATATATTTT.

The chain joins TRBV5-8 to TRBJ2-1, with a weak D call TRBD2 (6 bases). In germline, CDR1 is SGHTS, CDR2 YDEGEE. There are 15 residues in the CDR3. V gave up 3 bases and J gave up 7 bases, with 17 bases separating them. The CDR3 reads CASSSGLAGGNEQFF. The DNA for the CDR3 is TGTGCCAGCAGCTCCGGACTCGCCGGGGGAAATGAGCAGTTCTTC.

The chain carries TRBV7-9 and TRBJ2-5, with 13 bases identical to TRBD2. CDR1 and CDR2 (germline): SEHNR, FQNEAQ (reference sequence). CDR3 length: 16 amino acids. The V and J ends lost 5 bases and 7 bases, in that order; junction bases with no gene match: 10. The CDR3 nucleotides are TGTGCCAGCAGCGCCAGGACTAGCGGGGGAACGGGGACCCAGTACTTC. Amino acids: CASSARTSGGTGTQYF.

V is TRBV19 and J is TRBJ2-2, with TRBD1 matching over 9 bases. With V trimmed by 10 bases and J by 3 bases, 9 bases remained unmatched. Germline V gene sequence: CDR1 LNHDA, CDR2 SQIVND (reference sequence). The CDR3 covers 15 residues. The CDR3 DNA is TGTGCCACTAAGGGGCGGACAGGGGACACCGGGGAGCTGTTTTTT. Translated: CATKGRTGDTGELFF.